A single sample is the source of the 3 T cell receptor beta chains below, sequenced in a study of cytomegalovirus exposure and HLA in healthy donors. The PCR contained 60 Vbeta and 13 Jbeta primers. The method was immunoSEQ multiplex PCR; TCRdb's version includes in-frame clones alone and lacks a portion of them. The sample shows roughly 130,000 clones, about four fifths of them seen only once. Sequencing used PBMCs. These receptors all stem from a man between 25 and 39 years old in good health and CMV-seronegative.

The chain uses TRBV6-1 and TRBJ2-2; a possible D gene is TRBD1 (6 bases). This CDR3 is built from 15 residues. The V end was cut by 7 bases, the J end by 4 bases, with 16 bases between. Germline CDR1 MNHNS, CDR2 SASEGT. CDR3 region: CASTPRAGVTGELFF. CDR3 sequence (DNA): TGTGCCAGCACCCCTCGGGCAGGGGTCACCGGGGAGCTGTTTTTT.

This chain uses TRBV5-6 with TRBJ2-5, with D unclear. The CDR3 length is 13 residues. The V gene lost 3 bases and the J gene lost 3 bases, with 9 bases spanning the gap. Germline V lookup: CDR1 SGHDT, CDR2 YYEEEE. The CDR3 region is CASSYGTEETQYF. The CDR3 DNA sequence: TGTGCCAGCAGCTACGGTACAGAAGAGACCCAGTACTTC.

The chain links TRBV28 to TRBJ1-1; D uncertain. V lost 5 bases to trimming and J lost 1 base, with 11 bases between them. The CDR3 consists of 14 residues. Germline assignment: CDR1 MDHEN and CDR2 SYDVKM. The CDR3 region is CASSTILWNTEAFF. CDR3 bases: TGTGCCAGCAGTACCATACTGTGGAACACTGAAGCTTTCTTT.